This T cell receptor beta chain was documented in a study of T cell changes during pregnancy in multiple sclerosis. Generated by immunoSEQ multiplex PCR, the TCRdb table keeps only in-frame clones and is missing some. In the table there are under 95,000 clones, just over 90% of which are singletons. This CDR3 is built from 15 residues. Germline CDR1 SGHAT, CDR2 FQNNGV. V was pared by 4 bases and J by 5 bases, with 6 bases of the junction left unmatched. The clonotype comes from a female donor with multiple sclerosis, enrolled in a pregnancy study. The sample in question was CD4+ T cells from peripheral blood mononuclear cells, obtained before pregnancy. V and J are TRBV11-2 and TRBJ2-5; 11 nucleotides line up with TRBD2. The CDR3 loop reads CASSYSGGARETQYF. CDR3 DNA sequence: TGTGCCAGCAGCTATAGCGGGGGGGCCAGGGAGACCCAGTACTTC.